One and the same sample provided the 27 T cell receptor beta chains below, sequenced in a study of blood T cells in healthy people across ages. Using a J-beta primer mix together with a sample-barcoded 5' primer, a second PCR was run for about 7 to 12 cycles. TCRdb re-called the 5' RACE reads with MiXCR, one entry per CDR3 protein. Of roughly 500,000 distinct CDR3 sequences listed, 27% are singletons. The sample was blood. These receptors all come from a woman in her 70s in good health.

This CDR3 reads CASSFRRFDNEQFF. The CDR3 DNA sequence: TGTGCCAGCAGCTTCCGAAGGTTCGACAATGAGCAGTTCTTC. J is TRBJ2-1 and V is TRBV7-2; D remains unclear. CDR1 and CDR2 (germline): SGHTA, FQGNSA. The CDR3 length is 14 residues. Trimming took 3 bases from V and 5 from J, leaving 11 bases between them.

V is TRBV7-9 and J is TRBJ2-3; TRBD2 agrees at 7 bases. The CDR3 extends over 15 amino acids. Germline lookup yields CDR1 SEHNR and CDR2 FQNEAQ (reference sequence). The trim removed 3 bases at V and 2 bases at J, leaving 5 bases unmatched. The CDR3 protein is CASSFEAGNTDTQYF. DNA of the CDR3: TGTGCCAGCAGCTTTGAAGCGGGGAACACAGATACGCAGTATTTT.

This clonotype was seen more than once but under ten times. The gene calls are TRBV6-2 or TRBV6-3 and TRBJ1-1, with 11 positions matching TRBD1. The V gene end was trimmed by 6 bases and the J gene end by 4 bases; junction bases not matched to a gene: 13. Germline loops: CDR1 MNHEY, CDR2 SVGEGT. The CDR3 totals 17 residues. The CDR3 nucleotides read TGTGCCAGCAGACCTATACCCGCGGGACAGGGGGGCACTGAAGCTTTCTTT. Translated: CASRPIPAGQGGTEAFF.

The chain couples TRBV29-1 to TRBJ2-5, with 9 bases identical to TRBD1. There are 13 residues in the CDR3. The germline gives CDR1 SQVTM, CDR2 ANQGSEA. Trimming at V came to 4 bases and at J to 9 bases, leaving 9 bases not matched to a gene. CDR3 in amino acids: CSVGGQGREAQYF. CDR3 nucleotides: TGCAGCGTTGGGGGACAGGGAAGAGAAGCCCAGTACTTC.

The rearrangement uses TRBV7-9 and TRBJ2-7; tentatively, D is TRBD2 (6 bases). The CDR3 runs to 16 residues. Germline V lookup: CDR1 SEHNR, CDR2 FQNEAQ (reference sequence). Trimming removed 2 bases from V and 0 bases from J, with 14 bases in between. The CDR3 loop reads CASSLTGGTFSYEQYF. The CDR3 region has the DNA TGTGCCAGCAGCTTAACCGGCGGGACCTTCTCCTACGAGCAGTACTTC.

A few counts support this clonotype. The J gene is TRBJ1-3, the V gene TRBV11-2, with 8 bases that match TRBD1. Trimming removed 4 bases from V and 8 bases from J; junction bases left unmatched: 4. This CDR3 spans 13 amino acids. Germline CDR1 is SGHAT and CDR2 is FQNNGV. The CDR3 bases are TGTGCCAGCAGCTACACAGGGGGGGACACCATATATTTT. Protein product: CASSYTGGDTIYF.

V gene TRBV7-2 combines with J gene TRBJ1-2; D might be TRBD1 (5 bases). This CDR3 has 13 residues. Trimming shortened V by 7 bases and J by 8 bases, and 17 bases separated the two germline ends. Germline CDR1 reads SGHTA; CDR2 reads FQGNSA. DNA of the CDR3: TGTGCCAGCATCGAATCACAGGAGGGCGGCTACACCTTC. Residues: CASIESQEGGYTF.

The chain links TRBV27 to TRBJ1-2; weak D call: TRBD1 (6 bases). The CDR3 runs to 16 residues. V was clipped by 2 bases and J by 4 bases, with 17 bases between them. Germline V CDR1 and CDR2: MNHEY, SMNVEV (reference sequence). CDR3 coding DNA: TGTGCCAGCAGTTTAAATATTGTGGGGGGGCTCTATGGCTACACCTTC. Residues: CASSLNIVGGLYGYTF.

The gene calls are TRBV7-2 and TRBJ2-5; a possible D gene is TRBD1 (6 bases). The length of the CDR3 is 16 residues. Trimming took off 4 bases at V and 4 bases at J, with 19 bases between the two ends. Germline values: CDR1 SGHTA, CDR2 FQGNSA. DNA for the CDR3: TGTGCCAGCAGCTCCGCATCTTCCAGGGGCGGAGAGACCCAGTACTTC. It encodes CASSSASSRGGETQYF. Combining the CDR3 with reference TRBV7-2 and TRBJ2-5 gives the whole variable domain GAGVSQSPSNKVTEKGKDVELRCDPISGHTALYWYRQSLGQGLEFLIYFQGNSAPDKSGLPSDRFSAERTGGSVSTLTIQRTQQEDSAVYLCASSSASSRGGETQYFGPGTRLLVL.

V usage is TRBV12-3 or TRBV12-4 and J usage is TRBJ1-1; 9 positions match TRBD1. V shed 7 bases, J shed 5 bases, and the junction held 8 bases outside the gene matches. The CDR3 consists of 14 residues. The CDR3 loop reads CASNPTGGKTEAFF. The CDR3 DNA reads as TGTGCCAGCAACCCCACAGGGGGCAAAACTGAAGCTTTCTTT.

The rearrangement uses TRBV19 and TRBJ2-7, with D tentatively TRBD2 (5 bases). The germline CDR1 and CDR2 sequences are LNHDA and SQIVND (reference sequence). Between the trimmed V and J ends, which lost 10 bases and 7 bases, there was a span of 8 bases. The CDR3 spans 9 residues. The DNA of the CDR3 is TGTGCCACCACGGGAGAGCAGTACTTC. Translated, it gives CATTGEQYF.

The V and J genes are TRBV10-3 and TRBJ2-1; D possibly corresponds to TRBD1 (6 bases). The length of the CDR3 is 16 residues. Trimming pared 2 bases from V and 9 bases from J, leaving 20 bases between. Germline V gene sequence: CDR1 ENHRY, CDR2 SYGVKD. The CDR3 loop is CAISEGGQGDMSEQFF. In nucleotides, the CDR3 is TGTGCCATCAGTGAGGGGGGCCAGGGAGATATGAGTGAGCAGTTCTTC.

Only a few counts were recorded for this clonotype. The CDR3 nucleotides are TGCAGCGTTTCAGTTTTGATGGTCGCAGATACGCAGTATTTT. Its translation is CSVSVLMVADTQYF. This chain connects TRBV29-1 to TRBJ2-3; D gene uncertain. The germline gives CDR1 SQVTM, CDR2 ANQGSEA. There are 14 residues in the CDR3. V lost 5 bases and J 4 bases, leaving 16 bases between the germline ends.

This chain links TRBV2 with TRBJ1-3; 10 nucleotides line up with TRBD1. The CDR3 has 18 residues. CDR1 and CDR2 from the germline V gene are SNHLY and FYNNEI. Trimming cost V 1 base and J 2 bases; bases outside gene matches: 8. The CDR3 here is CASSEEDRGRNPGNTIYF. In DNA form, the CDR3 reads TGTGCCAGCAGTGAAGAAGACAGGGGGCGTAATCCTGGAAACACCATATATTTT.

The chain has TRBV4-3 and TRBJ2-5; 10 nucleotides agree with TRBD1. The J call may be faulty, since TRBJ2-1 better matches the DNA end. CDR3 size: 18 residues. Germline V CDR1 and CDR2: LGHNA, YSLEER. In DNA form, the CDR3 reads TGCGCCAGCAGCCCTTCTTCCGGGACCGGGACAGGGGAATATAAGCAGTTCTTC. Protein product: CASSPSSGTGTGEYKQFF.

V usage is TRBV7-2 and J usage is TRBJ2-5, with TRBD2 identical over 8 bases. Trimming at V came to 5 bases and at J to 4 bases, leaving 12 bases not matched to a gene. The CDR3 consists of 16 residues. The germline V gene has CDR1 SGHTA and CDR2 FQGNSA. The CDR3 DNA is TGTGCCAGCAGCGAAGCCTTGGCGGGGGGTCGAGAGACCCAGTACTTC. Residues: CASSEALAGGRETQYF.

The CDR3 region is CASSPRTGRSFF. CDR3 DNA: TGTGCCAGCAGCCCCCGGACAGGGAGATCTTTCTTT. This chain links TRBV7-3 with TRBJ1-1; 8 nucleotides line up with TRBD1. The V and J ends lost 5 bases and 12 bases, in that order; junction bases with no gene match: 8. Looked up from germline, CDR1 is SGHTA and CDR2 is FQGTGA. This CDR3 region has 12 residues.

This clonotype has more than one count but fewer than ten. This rearrangement joins TRBV29-1 to TRBJ2-7; TRBD2 might be the D (6 bases). V shed 7 bases and J shed 3 bases, with 16 bases lying between them. The CDR3 has 13 amino acids. CDR1 and CDR2 (germline): SQVTM, ANQGSEA. The DNA for the CDR3 is TGCAGCGCGGGAGCACCCCCGAACTACGAGCAGTACTTC. It codes for CSAGAPPNYEQYF.

This chain links TRBV18 with TRBJ2-5, with TRBD2 matching 8 bases. V shed 6 bases and J 5 bases; nucleotides not matched to a gene: 11. Germline V gene sequence: CDR1 KGHSH, CDR2 LQKENI. CDR3 length equals 15 residues. The DNA for the CDR3 is TGTGCCAGCTCCCCAAACGGGGGGGCTTTGGAGACCCAGTACTTC. Translated: CASSPNGGALETQYF.

In its sample, this clonotype was seen a few times. This chain connects TRBV4-3 to TRBJ2-5; 12 bases align to TRBD2. Germline CDR1 is LGHNA and CDR2 is YSLEER. Germline trimming cut 3 bases from V and 1 base from J; bases unmatched to any gene: 6. The CDR3 consists of 17 residues. DNA for the CDR3: TGCGCCAGCAGCCAGATAACTAGCGGGGGGCCCCAAGAGACCCAGTACTTC. Translation gives CASSQITSGGPQETQYF.

This clonotype was recorded a few times. V and J are TRBV25-1 and TRBJ2-1, with TRBD2 as a possible D gene (5 bases). Trimming removed 4 bases at V and 6 bases at J, with 10 bases between. There are 13 residues in the CDR3. CDR1 and CDR2 from the germline V gene are MGHDK and SYGVNS. The CDR3 protein is CASSAYRGNEQFF. Written as DNA, the CDR3 is TGTGCCAGCAGTGCCTATCGGGGCAATGAGCAGTTCTTC. The full variable domain, rest sourced from reference TRBV25-1 and TRBJ2-1, is EADIYQTPRYLVIGTGKKITLECSQTMGHDKMYWYQQDPGMELHLIHYSYGVNSTEKGDLSSESTVSRIRTEHFPLTLESARPSHTSQYLCASSAYRGNEQFFGPGTRLTVL.

This clonotype was counted ten times or more. The V and J genes are TRBV12-3 or TRBV12-4 and TRBJ1-5; possibly TRBD1 for D (6 bases). V shed 7 bases and J shed 7 bases, with 14 bases lying between them. The CDR3 sequence is 13 residues long. The CDR3 is CASTTGITQPQHF. CDR3 nucleotide sequence: TGTGCCAGCACCACAGGGATAACACAGCCCCAGCATTTT.

The chain combines TRBV4-3 with TRBJ1-3, with D uncertain. V shed 0 bases and J shed 4 bases, with 13 bases lying between them. CDR1 is LGHNA and CDR2 is YSLEER in the germline V gene. The CDR3 has 16 amino acids. CDR3: CASSQDYGARGNTIYF. The CDR3 DNA is TGCGCCAGCAGCCAAGATTACGGCGCTAGGGGAAACACCATATATTTT.

The V call is TRBV20-1, the J call TRBJ2-5; 7 positions agree with TRBD1. Germline V gene sequence: CDR1 DFQATT, CDR2 SNEGSKA (reference sequence). The CDR3 is 13 amino acids. V shed 2 bases, J shed 2 bases, and the junction held 2 bases outside the gene matches. CDR3 region: CSARPTGQETQYF. The CDR3 bases are TGCAGTGCTAGACCGACAGGGCAAGAGACCCAGTACTTC.

About this clonotype: The junction departs from the called germline gene at one end, perhaps through a read error. The chain joins TRBV4-3 to TRBJ2-7; D tentatively reads TRBD1 or TRBD2 (5 bases each). The germline V gene has CDR1 LGHNA and CDR2 YSLEER. The CDR3 is made up of 14 amino acids. CDR3 residues: CASSQGRGSHEQYF. The CDR3 DNA is TGCGCCAGCAGCCAAGGTCGGGGCTCCCACGAGCAGTACTTC.

Turning to this clonotype: It is unclear where the CDR3 begins or ends on the DNA, so no DNA is shown, and the CDR3 is as TCRdb lists it. The chain couples TRBV29-1 to TRBJ1-2. The germline V gene has CDR1 SQVTM and CDR2 ANQGSEA. Inclusive of both ends, the CDR3 amounts to 11 amino acids. The CDR3 loop is CSFAEGAGYAF.

The chain links TRBV20-1 to TRBJ2-1; either TRBD1 or TRBD2 may supply D (5 bases each). This CDR3 comprises 12 residues. Germline-derived CDR1 and CDR2 are DFQATT and SNEGSKA (reference sequence). The V end was cut by 1 base, the J end by 9 bases, with 10 bases between. The CDR3 coding sequence is TGCAGTGCTAGAGGAGGGGTGCGTGAGCAGTTCTTC. Translation gives CSARGGVREQFF.